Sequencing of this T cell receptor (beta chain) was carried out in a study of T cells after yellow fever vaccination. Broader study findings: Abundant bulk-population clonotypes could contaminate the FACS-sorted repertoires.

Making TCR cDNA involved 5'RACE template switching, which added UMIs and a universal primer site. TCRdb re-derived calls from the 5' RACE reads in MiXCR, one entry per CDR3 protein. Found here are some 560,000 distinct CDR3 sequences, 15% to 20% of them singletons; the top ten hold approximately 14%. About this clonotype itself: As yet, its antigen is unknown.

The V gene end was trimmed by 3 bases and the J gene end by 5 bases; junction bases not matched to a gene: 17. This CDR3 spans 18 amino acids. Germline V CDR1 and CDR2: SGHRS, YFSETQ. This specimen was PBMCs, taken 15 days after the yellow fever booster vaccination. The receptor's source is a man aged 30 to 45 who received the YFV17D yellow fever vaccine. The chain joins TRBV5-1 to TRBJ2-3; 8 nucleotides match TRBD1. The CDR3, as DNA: TGCGCCAGCAGCTGGCCCCTAGATCGGGCAGGGGGCGTAGATACGCAGTATTTT. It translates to CASSWPLDRAGGVDTQYF. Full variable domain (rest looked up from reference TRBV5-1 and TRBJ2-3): KAGVTQTPRYLIKTRGQQVTLSCSPISGHRSVSWYQQTPGQGLQFLFEYFSETQRNKGNFPGRFSGRQFSNSRSEMNVSTLELGDSALYLCASSWPLDRAGGVDTQYFGPGTRLTVL.